A single sample is the source of the 2 T cell receptor beta chains below, sequenced in a study of blood T cell repertoires in COVID-19. The assay was immunoSEQ multiplex PCR, and TCRdb's table has in-frame clones only and misses some. The sample gives approximately 180,000 clones, more than 75% of which show up once; 17% is in the top ten. Sequenced: PBMCs or T cells enriched from blood (not recorded which). Source of these receptors: a woman in her 50s with acute COVID-19.

The gene calls are TRBV28 and TRBJ2-7; 8 bases align to TRBD1. This CDR3 comprises 12 residues. Per the germline V gene, CDR1 is MDHEN and CDR2 is SYDVKM. J gave up 4 bases and V 11 bases, and 7 bases lay outside the gene matches. In DNA, the CDR3 is TGTGCCTCAGGACAGGGTTGGTACGAGCAGTACGTC. Protein product: CASGQGWYEQYV.

This chain uses TRBV3-1 (or the pseudogene TRBV3-2) with TRBJ1-1, with D perhaps TRBD1 (5 bases). V lost 6 bases to trimming and J lost 5 bases, with 7 bases between them. The germline V gene has CDR1 LGHDT and CDR2 YNNKEL (reference sequence). The CDR3 has 11 residues. The CDR3 DNA sequence: TGTGCCAGCAGAGGGACTACTGAAGCTTTCTTT. It specifies CASRGTTEAFF.